These 29 T cell receptor beta chains share one sample of origin, sequenced in a study of a mutant IDH1 vaccine in newly diagnosed glioma. These TCRs' antigens remain unknown. Time point reported: week 11, during vaccination. The vaccine gave 300 ug of a 20-mer mutant IDH1 peptide subcutaneously per dose. The method was immunoSEQ multiplex PCR; TCRdb's version includes in-frame clones alone and lacks a portion of them. The table lists about 120,000 clones, around 77% of them singletons. The specimen comprised PBMCs, sampled from a glioma patient whose treatment included an IDH1 peptide vaccine. The receptors stem from a man between 35 and 55 years old with glioma.

The J gene is TRBJ2-5, the V gene TRBV2; D gene unclear. The CDR3 covers 14 residues. Germline CDR1 SNHLY, CDR2 FYNNEI. Trimming stripped 2 bases from V and 1 base from J, with 8 bases between. The CDR3 sequence is CASSESVTQETQYF. DNA for the CDR3: TGTGCCAGCAGTGAATCGGTCACCCAAGAGACCCAGTACTTC.

This chain uses TRBV18 with TRBJ2-7, with D tentatively TRBD2 (5 bases). The V and J ends lost 3 bases and 7 bases respectively, with 13 bases between them. CDR3 length: 13 amino acids. Germline V lookup: CDR1 KGHSH, CDR2 LQKENI. CDR3 in DNA: TGTGCCAGCTCACCCGGACTGGCTGGGGAGCAGTACTTC. Protein sequence: CASSPGLAGEQYF.

This rearrangement joins TRBV5-4 to TRBJ2-4; possible D gene TRBD2, 5 bases. CDR1 is SGHNT and CDR2 is YYREEE in the germline V gene (reference sequence). The V gene lost 7 bases and the J gene lost 3 bases, with 14 bases spanning the gap. The CDR3 is made up of 14 amino acids. The CDR3 sequence is CASAPGIDKNIQYF. The CDR3 coding sequence is TGTGCCAGCGCGCCCGGGATTGACAAAAACATTCAGTACTTC.

V and J are TRBV28 and TRBJ2-7; 9 bases map to TRBD2. Germline CDR1 reads MDHEN; CDR2 reads SYDVKM. J was trimmed by 3 bases and V by 5 bases; bases with no gene match: 5. The CDR3 spans 14 residues. The DNA for the CDR3 is TGTGCCAGCAGTCTTAGCGGGAGATTCTACGAGCAGTACTTC. It codes for CASSLSGRFYEQYF.

The CDR3, as DNA: TGCGCCAGCAGCCCAAGGGTAGGGTATGGCTACACCTTC. Its protein is CASSPRVGYGYTF. This chain uses TRBV4-3 with TRBJ1-2; the D is unclear. Trimming took 4 bases from V and 5 from J, leaving 11 bases between them. The CDR3 length is 13 residues. Germline V gives CDR1 LGHNA, CDR2 YSLEER.

This chain links TRBV6-5 with TRBJ2-7, with unresolved D. Germline V gives CDR1 MNHEY, CDR2 SVGAGI. This CDR3 comprises 14 residues. V was clipped by 2 bases and J by 4 bases, with 12 bases between them. CDR3 region: CASSYTQNIYEQYF. DNA of the CDR3: TGTGCCAGCAGTTACACACAGAATATTTACGAGCAGTACTTC.

J is TRBJ2-5 and V is TRBV7-2; D is possibly TRBD1 (6 bases). Trimming pared 6 bases from V and 4 bases from J, leaving 12 bases between. The CDR3 runs to 13 residues. Germline V CDR1 and CDR2: SGHTA, FQGNSA. CDR3 residues: CASSLDSRETQYF. The CDR3 DNA sequence: TGTGCCAGCAGTTTGGACAGCCGAGAGACCCAGTACTTC.

J is TRBJ1-3 and V is TRBV9; 9 positions match TRBD1. The CDR3 consists of 18 residues. V was pared by 3 bases and J by 4 bases, with 14 bases of the junction left unmatched. Germline assignment: CDR1 SGDLS and CDR2 YYNGEE. The CDR3 loop is CASSAEGTGTIFGNTIYF. DNA of the CDR3: TGTGCCAGCAGCGCCGAGGGGACAGGGACCATTTTCGGAAACACCATATATTTT.

The genes are TRBV5-1 and TRBJ2-3; 7 bases map to TRBD2. The J segment lost 4 bases and the V segment lost 3 bases, leaving 8 bases of the junction unmatched. This CDR3 region has 15 residues. Germline V gene data show CDR1 as SGHRS and CDR2 as YFSETQ. This CDR3 reads CASSYLPGGSDTQYF. In nucleotides, the CDR3 is TGCGCCAGCAGCTACCTGCCGGGAGGATCAGATACGCAGTATTTT. The whole variable domain, filled in from reference TRBV5-1 and TRBJ2-3, reads KAGVTQTPRYLIKTRGQQVTLSCSPISGHRSVSWYQQTPGQGLQFLFEYFSETQRNKGNFPGRFSGRQFSNSRSEMNVSTLELGDSALYLCASSYLPGGSDTQYFGPGTRLTVL.

V and J are TRBV18 and TRBJ1-1; D is unresolved. The V end was cut by 0 bases, the J end by 0 bases, with 8 bases between. Germline V gene lookup returns CDR1 KGHSH and CDR2 LQKENI. CDR3 length equals 15 residues. The CDR3 bases are TGTGCCAGCTCACCACCGAACGGCTTGAACACTGAAGCTTTCTTT. This sequence encodes CASSPPNGLNTEAFF.

V and J are TRBV7-2 and TRBJ2-5, with 7 bases lining up with TRBD2. V was clipped by 4 bases and J by 0 bases; unmatched bases: 11. The CDR3 is 17 residues long. CDR1 is SGHTA and CDR2 is FQGNSA in the germline V gene. Written as DNA, the CDR3 is TGTGCCAGCAGCTCATGGGGGAGAAGCGGGAACCAAGAGACCCAGTACTTC. Translating gives CASSSWGRSGNQETQYF.

This clone was recorded a few times. The rearrangement uses TRBV7-8 and TRBJ1-2; D remains unclear. From germline, CDR1 is SGHVS and CDR2 FQNEAQ. The CDR3 consists of 13 residues. Trimming removed 5 bases at V and 3 bases at J, with 10 bases between. CDR3 DNA sequence: TGTGCCAGCAGCCCCGGAGGGCACTATGGCTACACCTTC. This translates into CASSPGGHYGYTF.

The chain has TRBV7-6 and TRBJ2-7, with D perhaps matching TRBD2 (6 bases). The V gene lost 6 bases and the J gene lost 1 base, with 16 bases spanning the gap. The CDR3 extends over 15 amino acids. Looked up from germline, CDR1 is SGHVS and CDR2 is FNYEAQ. The CDR3 is CASSSRLGRSYEQYF. In DNA form, the CDR3 reads TGTGCCAGCAGTTCCCGACTAGGAAGGTCCTACGAGCAGTACTTC.

This chain connects TRBV10-1 to TRBJ2-5; perhaps TRBD2 as D (5 bases). The V end was cut by 7 bases, the J end by 5 bases, with 8 bases between. The length of the CDR3 is 11 residues. The germline V gene has CDR1 WNHNN and CDR2 SYGVQD (reference sequence). CDR3 protein: CASMGGETQYF. The CDR3 nucleotides are TGCGCCAGCATGGGCGGGGAGACCCAGTACTTC.

This clone was counted only a few times. V gene TRBV25-1 combines with J gene TRBJ2-1; TRBD1 or TRBD2 may be the D gene (9 bases each). Trimming removed 1 base at V and 7 bases at J, with 20 bases between. Germline V gene lookup returns CDR1 MGHDK and CDR2 SYGVNS. The CDR3 is made up of 17 amino acids. The CDR3 DNA sequence: TGTGCCAGCAGTGAATTCAAGCTAGCGGGACAGGGTAATGAGCAGTTCTTC. Protein: CASSEFKLAGQGNEQFF.

The rearrangement joins TRBV29-1 to TRBJ2-3; D remains unclear. This CDR3 spans 14 amino acids. The V end was cut by 1 base, the J end by 0 bases, with 8 bases between. The germline CDR1 and CDR2 sequences are SQVTM and ANQGSEA. The DNA for the CDR3 is TGCAGCGTTGAAGGACGGTCTAGCACAGATACGCAGTATTTT. Protein: CSVEGRSSTDTQYF.

The gene calls are TRBV9 and TRBJ2-5; 7 bases align to TRBD2. This CDR3 region has 15 residues. The J segment lost 4 bases and the V segment lost 3 bases, leaving 9 bases of the junction unmatched. CDR1 and CDR2 from the germline V gene are SGDLS and YYNGEE. CDR3 bases: TGTGCCAGCAGCGCAAGCTGGGGGGGTGGAGAGACCCAGTACTTC. Translated: CASSASWGGGETQYF.

This rearrangement joins TRBV7-6 to TRBJ2-5; no clear D gene. This CDR3 has 12 residues. The V end was cut by 3 bases, the J end by 3 bases, with 5 bases between. Germline lookup yields CDR1 SGHVS and CDR2 FNYEAQ. The CDR3 coding sequence is TGTGCCAGCAGCTTTGGGGAAGAGACCCAGTACTTC. It yields the protein CASSFGEETQYF.

This sequence joins TRBV6-5 and TRBJ1-5; D not certain. Trimming pared 4 bases from V and 7 bases from J, leaving 17 bases between. Germline-derived CDR1 and CDR2 are MNHEY and SVGAGI. The CDR3 loop spans 15 amino acids. This CDR3 is CASSLSGPQAQPQHF. The CDR3 nucleotides are TGTGCCAGCAGTTTAAGTGGGCCCCAGGCACAGCCCCAGCATTTT.

V is TRBV19 and J is TRBJ1-5; the D is unclear. Germline V gives CDR1 LNHDA, CDR2 SQIVND (reference sequence). The CDR3 length is 17 residues. The V end was cut by 1 base, the J end by 2 bases, with 15 bases between. The CDR3 sequence is CASSIASGNLGNQPQHF. CDR3 coding DNA: TGTGCCAGTAGTATAGCTTCAGGAAACCTTGGCAATCAGCCCCAGCATTTT.

The chain uses TRBV4-3 and TRBJ2-2; perhaps TRBD2 as D (5 bases). CDR1 is LGHNA, CDR2 YSLEER, per germline. There are 14 residues in the CDR3. Trimming shortened V by 2 bases and J by 6 bases, and 10 bases separated the two germline ends. The CDR3 region has the DNA TGCGCCAGCAGCCAACGAACTAGTTCCGGGGAGCTGTTTTTT. It specifies CASSQRTSSGELFF.

The rearrangement links TRBV15 to TRBJ2-7, with 8 nucleotides matching TRBD1. The CDR3 has 16 amino acids. The junction had 9 bases not matched to a gene; V was cut back by 0 bases and J by 5 bases. The germline CDR1 and CDR2 sequences are LNHNV and YYDKDF (reference sequence). CDR3: CATSRDWTGFGDEQYF. For the CDR3, the DNA is TGTGCCACCAGCAGAGATTGGACAGGGTTTGGGGACGAGCAGTACTTC. The full variable domain, completed using reference TRBV15 and TRBJ2-7, is DAMVIQNPRYQVTQFGKPVTLSCSQTLNHNVMYWYQQKSSQAPKLLFHYYDKDFNNEADTPDNFQSRRPNTSFCFLDIRSPGLGDTAMYLCATSRDWTGFGDEQYFGPGTRLTVT.

This clone has more than one count but fewer than ten. The V call is TRBV4-2, the J call TRBJ1-2; 9 nucleotides agree with TRBD1. CDR3 length: 15 residues. Trimming removed 6 bases from V and 2 bases from J; junction bases left unmatched: 7. Germline-derived CDR1 and CDR2 are LGHNA and YNFKEQ. CDR3 nucleotide sequence: TGTGCCAGCAGACAGGCCGGGACAGGGAACTATGGCTACACCTTC. Translation: CASRQAGTGNYGYTF.

This chain uses TRBV5-4 with TRBJ2-3, with 10 bases identical to TRBD1. The CDR3 has 16 amino acids. Germline values: CDR1 SGHNT, CDR2 YYREEE (reference sequence). Trimming at V came to 5 bases and at J to 4 bases, leaving 10 bases not matched to a gene. Here the CDR3 DNA reads TGTGCCAGCAGTGCCCCGGGACAGGGGATATCAGATACGCAGTATTTT. It yields the protein CASSAPGQGISDTQYF.

V is TRBV6-5 and J is TRBJ1-6; 9 positions match TRBD1. Germline values: CDR1 MNHEY, CDR2 SVGAGI. The V segment lost 4 bases and the J segment 7 bases; nucleotides outside the gene matches: 5. The CDR3 covers 15 residues. Here the CDR3 reads CASSSGTGPNSPLHF. The CDR3 bases are TGTGCCAGCAGTTCAGGGACAGGGCCAAATTCACCCCTCCACTTT.

The chain links TRBV4-1 to TRBJ1-1; possibly TRBD1 for D (6 bases). The germline CDR1 and CDR2 sequences are MGHRA and YSYEKL. This CDR3 spans 15 amino acids. The V gene lost 5 bases and the J gene lost 0 bases, with 13 bases spanning the gap. The chain's CDR3 is CASSETGTLNTEAFF. The CDR3 nucleotides read TGCGCCAGCAGCGAGACCGGGACACTGAACACTGAAGCTTTCTTT.

The chain is built from TRBV2 and TRBJ1-5; TRBD1 matches 7 bases. Germline V CDR1 and CDR2: SNHLY, FYNNEI. CDR3 length: 13 residues. V was pared by 8 bases and J by 10 bases, with 11 bases of the junction left unmatched. The chain's CDR3 is CASRDRGLEPQHF. CDR3 sequence (DNA): TGTGCCAGCCGGGACAGAGGGTTAGAACCCCAGCATTTT.

This clone was seen a few times. The V and J genes are TRBV28 and TRBJ2-2; D perhaps matches TRBD1 (5 bases). Germline CDR1 reads MDHEN; CDR2 reads SYDVKM. With 5 bases removed from V and 10 bases from J, the gap between germline ends came to 11 bases. The CDR3 consists of 12 residues. CDR3 nucleotides: TGTGCCAGCAGTCAGCAGGGCGTGGAGCTGTTTTTT. It translates to CASSQQGVELFF.

The chain combines TRBV5-5 with TRBJ2-3; 8 bases align to TRBD2. Trimming at V came to 0 bases and at J to 5 bases, leaving 5 bases not matched to a gene. CDR1 is SGHKS, CDR2 YYEKEE, per germline (reference sequence). CDR3 size: 15 residues. The CDR3 loop is CASSLAGGRIDTQYF. CDR3 DNA sequence: TGTGCCAGCAGCTTGGCGGGAGGGCGGATAGATACGCAGTATTTT. Looking up the rest from reference TRBV5-5 and TRBJ2-3 gives the full variable domain: DAGVTQSPTHLIKTRGQQVTLRCSPISGHKSVSWYQQVLGQGPQFIFQYYEKEERGRGNFPDRFSARQFPNYSSELNVNALLLGDSALYLCASSLAGGRIDTQYFGPGTRLTVL.